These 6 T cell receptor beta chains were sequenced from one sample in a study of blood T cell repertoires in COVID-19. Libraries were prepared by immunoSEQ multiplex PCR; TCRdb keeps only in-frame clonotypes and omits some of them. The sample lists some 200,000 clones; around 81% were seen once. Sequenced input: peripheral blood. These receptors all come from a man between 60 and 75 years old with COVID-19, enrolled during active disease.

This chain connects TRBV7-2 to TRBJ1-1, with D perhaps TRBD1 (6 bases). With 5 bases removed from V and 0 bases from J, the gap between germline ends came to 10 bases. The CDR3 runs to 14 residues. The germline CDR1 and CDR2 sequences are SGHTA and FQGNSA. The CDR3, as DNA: TGTGCCAGCAGCAAACGGGACATGAACACTGAAGCTTTCTTT. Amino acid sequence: CASSKRDMNTEAFF.

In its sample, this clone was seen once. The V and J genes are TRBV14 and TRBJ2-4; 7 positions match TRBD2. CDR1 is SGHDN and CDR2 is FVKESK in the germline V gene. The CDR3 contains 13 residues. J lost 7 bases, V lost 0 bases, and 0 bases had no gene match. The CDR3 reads CASSQERGNIQYF. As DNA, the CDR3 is TGTGCCAGCAGCCAAGAGCGGGGGAACATTCAGTACTTC.

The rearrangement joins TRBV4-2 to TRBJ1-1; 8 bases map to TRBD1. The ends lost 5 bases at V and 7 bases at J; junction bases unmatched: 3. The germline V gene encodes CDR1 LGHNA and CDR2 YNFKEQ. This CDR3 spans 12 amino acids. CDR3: CASSNRGDEAFF. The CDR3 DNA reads TGTGCCAGCAGCAACAGGGGGGATGAAGCTTTCTTT.

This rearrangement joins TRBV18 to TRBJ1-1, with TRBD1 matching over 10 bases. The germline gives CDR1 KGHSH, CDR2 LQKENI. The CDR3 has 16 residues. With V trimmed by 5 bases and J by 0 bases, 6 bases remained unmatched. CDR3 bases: TGTGCCAGCTCATATCAGGGACAGGGGTTGAACACTGAAGCTTTCTTT. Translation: CASSYQGQGLNTEAFF.

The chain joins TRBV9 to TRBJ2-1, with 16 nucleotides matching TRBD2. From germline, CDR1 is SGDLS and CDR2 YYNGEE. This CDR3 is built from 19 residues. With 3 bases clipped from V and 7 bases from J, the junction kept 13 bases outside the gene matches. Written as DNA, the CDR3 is TGTGCCAGCAGCGAGGGGTTGGGACTAGCGGGAGGGCTGGGGAATGAGCAGTTCTTC. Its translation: CASSEGLGLAGGLGNEQFF.

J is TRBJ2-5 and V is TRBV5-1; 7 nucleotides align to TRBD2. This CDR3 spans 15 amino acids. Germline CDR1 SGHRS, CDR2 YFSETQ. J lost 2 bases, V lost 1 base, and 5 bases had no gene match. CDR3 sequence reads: CASSLSGNGQETQYF. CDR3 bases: TGCGCCAGCAGCTTGAGCGGGAACGGTCAAGAGACCCAGTACTTC. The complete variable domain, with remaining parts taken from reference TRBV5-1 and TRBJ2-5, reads KAGVTQTPRYLIKTRGQQVTLSCSPISGHRSVSWYQQTPGQGLQFLFEYFSETQRNKGNFPGRFSGRQFSNSRSEMNVSTLELGDSALYLCASSLSGNGQETQYFGPGTRLLVL.